Reported below is one T cell receptor (beta chain). The data belong to a study of OX40 agonist ivuxolimab in advanced cancers. TCRdb keeps only in-frame clones here, not all; method: immunoSEQ multiplex PCR. The repertoire holds around 68,000 clones, with less than 95% as singletons. The CDR3 has 15 amino acids. Per germline, CDR1 SGHDT and CDR2 YYEEEE. J was trimmed by 2 bases and V by 4 bases; bases with no gene match: 6. The TCR sequence derives from an adult with an advanced solid tumor such as melanoma, head and neck, liver or kidney cancer. The sequencing used CD4+ or CD8+ T cells sorted from blood, collected in a trial of the OX40 agonist ivuxolimab. The chain has TRBV5-6 and TRBJ2-3; 8 bases fit TRBD2. The CDR3 is CASSELAEITDTQYF. The CDR3 nucleotides read TGTGCCAGCAGCGAACTAGCGGAGATCACAGATACGCAGTATTTT.